Described below is a single T cell receptor beta chain sequence and its context. Its antigen is not identified. The CDR3 spans 16 residues. In germline, CDR1 is KGHSH, CDR2 LQKENI. Losses at the gene ends were 6 bases for V and 0 bases for J; bases not matched to a gene: 7. These data belong to a study of cytomegalovirus exposure and HLA in healthy donors. Study as a whole: Roughly 170 million T cells yielded around 120 million unique TCR beta sequences in earlier analysis.

Use of 60 Vbeta and 13 Jbeta primers characterized the PCR. The assay was immunoSEQ multiplex PCR, and TCRdb's table has in-frame clones only and misses some. The sample has 55,000 to 70,000 clones, 80% seen once. Points from the study as a whole: Available immune exposure information was restricted to CMV serostatus only. Researchers reported from a later analysis that most CMV-associated TCR beta chains appeared HLA-restricted.

The clonotype originates from a male donor in good health and CMV-seronegative. The specimen was PBMCs. The chain combines TRBV18 with TRBJ2-3; 9 bases match TRBD2. The CDR3 loop is CASSLGTSPSTDTQYF. CDR3 nucleotides: TGTGCCAGCTCTCTTGGGACTAGCCCGAGCACAGATACGCAGTATTTT.